The 17 T cell receptor beta chains below were found in one sample sequenced in a study of regulatory T cells in long-lasting Graves disease. CDR3-region Arm-PCR and iRepertoire HTBI primers produced the TCR beta libraries. TCRdb re-analysed the multiplex PCR reads in MiXCR, keeping a single row per CDR3 protein. The sample lists around 450,000 distinct CDR3 sequences, 15% occurring once. The time point was: newly diagnosed GD, antithyroid drugs for less than 3 months. Isolated PBMC RNA provided the starting material for the TCR library. These same data were also listed under a study on T cells in Graves' hyperthyroidism and ophthalmopathy.

The sample in question was peripheral blood mononuclear cells (PBMCs), obtained at new diagnosis, from a patient treated with antithyroid drugs. These receptors all stem from a woman between 40 and 50 years old with Graves disease.

This clonotype was observed a few times. The chain has TRBV6-5 and TRBJ2-2; TRBD2 is a possible D gene (6 bases). The CDR3 runs 17 residues. The germline gives CDR1 MNHEY, CDR2 SVGAGI. The V end was cut by 0 bases, the J end by 1 base, with 12 bases between. Written as DNA, the CDR3 is TGTGCCAGCAGTTACTCGAAACTAGCTAGGAACACCGGGGAGCTGTTTTTT. Protein sequence: CASSYSKLARNTGELFF.

There are many counts of this clonotype. The chain employs TRBV12-3 or TRBV12-4 and TRBJ2-3; D is unclear. The CDR3 spans 15 residues. Trimming pared 1 base from V and 0 bases from J, leaving 8 bases between. The CDR3 DNA is TGTGCCAGCAGTTTAGGAACTACAAGCACAGATACGCAGTATTTT. It encodes CASSLGTTSTDTQYF.

This clonotype was observed a few times. The chain has TRBV5-5 and TRBJ2-1; D unclear. The CDR3 totals 14 residues. The germline CDR1 and CDR2 sequences are SGHKS and YYEKEE (reference sequence). Trimming removed 0 bases from V and 13 bases from J, with 17 bases in between. CDR3 nucleotides: TGTGCCAGCAGCTTGGAAAACCGGTTGAGCTTTCAGTTCTTC. Protein product: CASSLENRLSFQFF.

The rearrangement joins TRBV6-5 to TRBJ2-5; the D is unclear. This CDR3 is built from 14 residues. Trimming stripped 1 base from V and 5 bases from J, with 11 bases between. Germline CDR1 MNHEY, CDR2 SVGAGI. The CDR3, as DNA: TGTGCCAGCAGTTACTTCATGAAGACCGAGACCCAGTACTTC. It is translated as CASSYFMKTETQYF.

This clonotype was seen many times. J is TRBJ2-7 and V is TRBV6-1, with D unresolved. Between the trimmed V and J ends, which lost 10 bases and 4 bases, there was a span of 8 bases. The CDR3 is 10 amino acids. Germline V gives CDR1 MNHNS, CDR2 SASEGT. CDR3 coding DNA: TGTGCCATAGGAGATTACGAGCAGTACTTC. Residues: CAIGDYEQYF.

This clonotype occurred many times. The V call is TRBV30, the J call TRBJ2-7, with D hard to call. The CDR3 length is 14 residues. Trimming pared 3 bases from V and 4 bases from J, leaving 16 bases between. Germline values: CDR1 GTSNPN, CDR2 SVGIG (reference sequence). In DNA, the CDR3 is TGTGCCTGGAGCTCTTTTAAACCTACGTACGAGCAGTACTTC. Its translation is CAWSSFKPTYEQYF. Variable domain in full (rest from reference TRBV30 and TRBJ2-7): SQTIHQWPATLVQPVGSPLSLECTVEGTSNPNLYWYRQAAGRGLQLLFYSVGIGQISSEVPQNLSASRPQDRQFILSSKKLLLSDSGFYLCAWSSFKPTYEQYFGPGTRLTVT.

This clonotype was picked up many times. The chain carries TRBV9 and TRBJ2-7; 8 nucleotides match TRBD1. This CDR3 spans 15 amino acids. V lost 0 bases to trimming and J lost 2 bases; unmatched junction nucleotides: 4. Per the germline V gene, CDR1 is SGDLS and CDR2 is YYNGEE. The CDR3 sequence is CASSVAGTGPYEQYF. In nucleotides, the CDR3 is TGTGCCAGCAGCGTAGCCGGGACAGGCCCCTACGAGCAGTACTTC.

This clonotype was observed at least ten times. J is TRBJ2-7 and V is TRBV3-1; unclear D gene. The V end lost 0 bases, the J end lost 4 bases, and 13 bases lay between the germline ends. Germline lookup yields CDR1 LGHDT and CDR2 YNNKEL (reference sequence). This CDR3 has 15 amino acids. The CDR3, as DNA: TGTGCCAGCAGCCAAGAAGGAGTTTGGGGTTACGAGCAGTACTTC. This codes for CASSQEGVWGYEQYF.

There are many counts of this clonotype. The genes are TRBV6-2 or TRBV6-3 and TRBJ2-3; possibly TRBD1 for D (6 bases). CDR3 length equals 14 residues. The V gene lost 10 bases and the J gene lost 2 bases, with 16 bases spanning the gap. Germline CDR1 is MNHEY and CDR2 is SVGEGT. The CDR3 DNA reads as TGTGCCACCTCGTCGGGACACTCCACAGATACGCAGTATTTT. Translating it yields CATSSGHSTDTQYF.

Only a few counts were recorded for this clonotype. The chain couples TRBV10-3 to TRBJ1-4; possible D gene TRBD1, 5 bases. This CDR3 region has 14 residues. Trimming stripped 5 bases from V and 3 bases from J, with 10 bases between. Looked up from germline, CDR1 is ENHRY and CDR2 is SYGVKD. This CDR3 is CAISRDRSNEKLFF. As DNA, the CDR3 is TGTGCCATCAGTCGGGACCGCTCTAATGAAAAACTGTTTTTT.

Regarding this clonotype: A read error may be the cause here, since a much bigger clone is one base away. The rearrangement uses TRBV28 and TRBJ2-7, with D perhaps matching TRBD2 (6 bases). CDR1 MDHEN and CDR2 SYDVKM come from the germline V gene. This CDR3 region has 16 residues. The CDR3 DNA is TGTGCCGGCAGTTCTGCAGGGACTCAGAGCTCCTACGAGCAGTACTTC. It specifies CAGSSAGTQSSYEQYF.

This clonotype was seen at least ten times. The CDR3 reads CASSLQASSYNSPLHF. CDR3 sequence (DNA): TGTGCCAGCAGTCTGCAGGCGAGCTCCTATAATTCACCCCTCCACTTT. V is TRBV2 and J is TRBJ1-6; unclear D gene. V was shortened by 5 bases and J by 0 bases, with 11 bases between the two germline ends. Germline CDR1 SNHLY, CDR2 FYNNEI. The CDR3 has 16 amino acids.

Details on this clonotype: A read error may be the cause here, since a much bigger clone is one base away. The chain joins TRBV15 to TRBJ1-1; possibly TRBD1 for D (6 bases). Trimming took 3 bases from V and 4 from J, leaving 9 bases between them. Germline V gives CDR1 LNHNV, CDR2 YYDKDF (reference sequence). The CDR3 is made up of 13 amino acids. CDR3 loop: CATSRAGVTEAFF. The CDR3 DNA follows: TGTGCCACCAGCAGGGCAGGGGTCACTGAAGCTTTCTTT.

This clonotype has at least ten counts. V usage is TRBV2 and J usage is TRBJ1-2; the match to TRBD1 covers 8 bases. Germline assignment: CDR1 SNHLY and CDR2 FYNNEI. V lost 0 bases and J lost 8; bases outside the gene matches: 5. The CDR3 contains 14 residues. CDR3 residues: CASSEAWTGRGYTF. In DNA, the CDR3 is TGTGCCAGCAGTGAAGCTTGGACAGGGAGGGGCTACACCTTC.

This clonotype turned up a few times. The J gene is TRBJ2-1, the V gene TRBV19; D is ambiguous. Germline V gives CDR1 LNHDA, CDR2 SQIVND (reference sequence). V was pared by 4 bases and J by 6 bases, with 7 bases between. This CDR3 contains 12 residues. The CDR3 spells CASSTRANEQFF. CDR3 DNA: TGTGCCAGTAGTACCCGGGCCAATGAGCAGTTCTTC.

The chain carries TRBV5-6 and TRBJ2-1; 11 bases map to TRBD1. Germline V gene sequence: CDR1 SGHDT, CDR2 YYEEEE. CDR3 length: 15 residues. J gave up 7 bases and V 2 bases, and 5 bases lay outside the gene matches. CDR3 region: CASSFGQGAWNEQFF. In DNA form, the CDR3 reads TGTGCCAGCAGCTTTGGACAGGGGGCTTGGAATGAGCAGTTCTTC.

This clonotype was recorded at least ten times. The chain employs TRBV2 and TRBJ2-1, with D uncertain. V dropped 4 bases and J dropped 8 bases, with 18 bases sitting between them. Germline values: CDR1 SNHLY, CDR2 FYNNEI. This CDR3 is built from 15 residues. The CDR3 here is CASSANPDESDEQFF. The CDR3 region has the DNA TGTGCCAGCAGTGCCAATCCGGACGAGTCGGATGAGCAGTTCTTC. Using reference TRBV2 and TRBJ2-1 for the parts outside the CDR3, the full variable domain is EPEVTQTPSHQVTQMGQEVILRCVPISNHLYFYWYRQILGQKVEFLVSFYNNEISEKSEIFDDQFSVERPDGSNFTLKIRSTKLEDSAMYFCASSANPDESDEQFFGPGTRLTVL.